A selection of T cell receptor beta chains follows, all from one sample in a study of blood T cells in healthy people across ages. Using its own MiXCR run on the 5' RACE reads, TCRdb lists one record per CDR3 protein. The sample lists 2 million or so distinct CDR3 sequences, 49% seen once, with around 2.1% in the top ten. Material: blood. The receptors here all came from a woman between 40 and 50 years old in good health. Each CDR3 is given with its conserved first and last residue. A D gene is named only where the DNA matches it firmly. Expanded clones get a size class; other rows say once, few or many, or leave the size out.

D,V,size,J,DNA,CDR3
TRBD1,TRBV20-1,.,TRBJ2-7,TGCAGTGCTAGAGAGACGGGGACAGAATCCTACGAGCAGTACTTC,CSARETGTESYEQYF
.,TRBV5-1,.,TRBJ1-2,TGCGCCAGCAGCTTGGAACTATCAGAGGGCTACACCTTC,CASSLELSEGYTF
TRBD1,TRBV2,.,TRBJ2-1,TGTGCCAGCAGTGAAAGCCAGGGGGTCAATGAGCAGTTCTTC,CASSESQGVNEQFF
TRBD2,TRBV7-8,few,TRBJ2-3,TGTGCCAGCAGCGGGGTAGCGGGGGCCTACACAGATACGCAGTATTTT,CASSGVAGAYTDTQYF
.,TRBV5-6,.,TRBJ2-3,TGTGCCAGCATTGAACGACCTAGCACAGATACGCAGTATTTT,CASIERPSTDTQYF
.,TRBV6-5,many,TRBJ2-5,TGTGCCAGCAAGGCCAACGTAGGAGAGACCCAGTACTTC,CASKANVGETQYF
.,TRBV5-5,.,TRBJ2-3,TGTGCCAGCAGCTTGGGGGCAGGGATTAGCACAGATACGCAGTATTTT,CASSLGAGISTDTQYF
.,TRBV4-3,.,TRBJ2-1,TGCGCCAGCAGCCAAGATCCGGCAGCCGATGCTGAGCAGTTCTTC,CASSQDPAADAEQFF
.,TRBV10-1,few,TRBJ2-1,TGCGCCAGCAGTGATTCAGGGTCTTCGCGGAATGAGCAGTTCTTC,CASSDSGSSRNEQFF
.,TRBV6-6,few,TRBJ1-4,TGTGCCAGCAGTTACCCGACAACTAATGAAAAACTGTTTTTT,CASSYPTTNEKLFF
TRBD1,TRBV5-1,few,TRBJ2-3,TGCGCCAGCACCAACACAGGGGACCCAGATACGCAGTATTTT,CASTNTGDPDTQYF
TRBD2,TRBV3-1,.,TRBJ2-5,TGTGCCAGCAGCCCCTTAGCGGGGGGGAATGAGCAGTACTTC,CASSPLAGGNEQYF
.,TRBV4-1,.,TRBJ2-7,TGCGCCAGCAGCCAAGAAGGCGGCAGGGCCTACGAGCAGTACTTC,CASSQEGGRAYEQYF
TRBD1,TRBV28,.,TRBJ2-3,TGTGCCAGCAGTTTAACCGGGACAGGCGGGATCGGGCAGTATTTT,CASSLTGTGGIGQYF
TRBD1,TRBV7-9,.,TRBJ2-3,TGTGCCAGCAGCTTAGATGAGGGACAGGGAACAGATACGCAGTATTTT,CASSLDEGQGTDTQYF
.,TRBV7-2,.,TRBJ2-5,TGTGCCAGCAGCGTGGACTATGGAGAGACCCAGTACTTC,CASSVDYGETQYF
TRBD2,TRBV2,.,TRBJ2-1,TGTGCCAGCCCGGATAAAGCGGGGTATCTCAATGAGCAGTTCTTC,CASPDKAGYLNEQFF
TRBD2,TRBV27,few,TRBJ2-5,TGTGCCAGCAGTCCGTACTTAGCGGGGGGCCACCAAGAGACCCAGTACTTC,CASSPYLAGGHQETQYF
.,TRBV7-2,few,TRBJ2-7,TGTGCCGGTAGTCGGGGTCATACGTACGAGCAGTACTTC,CAGSRGHTYEQYF
.,TRBV24-1,.,TRBJ2-7,TGTGCCACCAGTGATTTTGGGGGGAGAGGTCCCGATGAGCAGTACTTC,CATSDFGGRGPDEQYF
.,TRBV6-5,few,TRBJ2-1,TGTGCCAGCAGTTTTTCAGGACTTACCCACAATGAGCAGTTCTTC,CASSFSGLTHNEQFF
.,TRBV2,.,TRBJ2-1,TGTGCCAGCAAGAGATTAGCCCACAATGAGCAGTTCTTC,CASKRLAHNEQFF
.,TRBV14,.,TRBJ1-1,TGTGCCAGCAGCCCCCATAGAACTTTGGACACTGAAGCTTTCTTT,CASSPHRTLDTEAFF
TRBD2,TRBV20-1,few,TRBJ2-3,TGCAGTGCCGTCGGTTGGGGCCCAAGGACTAGCGGGGGCCCTGAGACAGATACGCAGTATTTT,CSAVGWGPRTSGGPETDTQYF